Presented here are 10 T cell receptor beta chains from one specimen sequenced in a study of Graves' ophthalmopathy and Graves' hyperthyroidism. As the template, RNA transcripts were used to amplify TCR beta CDR3 regions. First-round RT-PCR used HTBI primers; second-round multiplex PCR followed. MiXCR, run by TCRdb on the multiplex PCR reads, gives a single entry per CDR3 protein. The table shows around 400,000 distinct CDR3 sequences, with approximately 20% occurring only once. Specimen: peripheral blood. The origin of the receptors is a woman aged 18-30 years with Graves' ophthalmopathy.

This clonotype was seen at least ten times. This chain joins TRBV10-3 and TRBJ1-6; possible D gene TRBD1, 5 bases. Germline V gene data show CDR1 as ENHRY and CDR2 as SYGVKD. The germline V and J ends were trimmed by 3 bases and 10 bases, with 10 bases remaining between them. This CDR3 contains 13 residues. CDR3 residues: CAISDKGLSPLHF. Here the CDR3 DNA reads TGTGCCATCAGTGATAAGGGGTTATCACCCCTCCACTTT.

CDR3 amino acids: CASSRHGDRGKAFF. As DNA, the CDR3 is TGTGCCAGCAGTCGCCATGGGGACAGGGGTAAAGCTTTCTTT. The chain employs TRBV12-3 or TRBV12-4 and TRBJ1-1; 10 nucleotides match TRBD1. This CDR3 contains 14 residues. The V segment lost 5 bases and the J segment 9 bases; nucleotides outside the gene matches: 9.

This clonotype has at least ten counts. In DNA, the CDR3 is TGTGCCAGCAGTTACGCAGACAGGCCGGGAGAGACCCAGTACTTC. Protein product: CASSYADRPGETQYF. The V gene is TRBV6-5, the J gene TRBJ2-5, with D perhaps TRBD1 (6 bases). Germline V lookup: CDR1 MNHEY, CDR2 SVGAGI. V was clipped by 2 bases and J by 4 bases, with 14 bases between them. This CDR3 comprises 15 residues.

CDR3 sequence: CASSLHGTSGRTQYF. In nucleotides, the CDR3 is TGTGCCAGCAGCTTACACGGGACTAGCGGACGGACCCAGTACTTC. The chain is built from TRBV13 and TRBJ2-5; 11 nucleotides align to TRBD2. This CDR3 comprises 15 residues. The V gene end was trimmed by 2 bases and the J gene end by 7 bases; junction bases not matched to a gene: 6. Germline V gene lookup returns CDR1 PRHDT and CDR2 FYEKMQ (reference sequence).

This rearrangement joins TRBV7-2 to TRBJ1-2; D might be TRBD1 (5 bases). CDR1 SGHTA and CDR2 FQGNSA come from the germline V gene. The CDR3 loop spans 13 amino acids. V was pared by 5 bases and J by 8 bases, with 15 bases between. Written as DNA, the CDR3 is TGTGCCAGCAGCCCCAGGGAAGAGGGCGGCTACACCTTC. It is translated as CASSPREEGGYTF.

At least ten counts were recorded for this clonotype. The chain carries TRBV7-2 and TRBJ2-7; TRBD2 matches at 8 bases. This CDR3 is built from 19 residues. CDR1 SGHTA and CDR2 FQGNSA come from the germline V gene. The J segment lost 3 bases and the V segment lost 4 bases, leaving 20 bases of the junction unmatched. CDR3 region: CASSSSTRDYTSGIYEQYF. CDR3 in DNA: TGTGCCAGCAGCTCCAGTACCCGGGACTACACTAGCGGTATCTACGAGCAGTACTTC. The complete variable domain, with remaining parts taken from reference TRBV7-2 and TRBJ2-7, reads GAGVSQSPSNKVTEKGKDVELRCDPISGHTALYWYRQSLGQGLEFLIYFQGNSAPDKSGLPSDRFSAERTGGSVSTLTIQRTQQEDSAVYLCASSSSTRDYTSGIYEQYFGPGTRLTVT.

The chain has TRBV11-2 and TRBJ2-5; 7 bases match TRBD1. This CDR3 contains 14 residues. Per germline, CDR1 SGHAT and CDR2 FQNNGV. Unmatched junction bases numbered 8, after V lost 5 bases and J lost 5 bases. The CDR3 DNA is TGTGCCAGCAGCCTTCGGACAGGTCTGGAGACCCAGTACTTC. Its protein is CASSLRTGLETQYF.

The chain has TRBV24-1 and TRBJ2-2; 11 bases agree with TRBD2. The V gene's germline CDR1 is KGHDR and CDR2 SFDVKD. V trimming: 2 bases; J trimming: 1 base; junction bases outside the gene matches: 5. This CDR3 is 18 amino acids long. DNA for the CDR3: TGTGCCACCAGTGATTCTTCAGGGACTAGCGGGAACACCGGGGAGCTGTTTTTT. It codes for CATSDSSGTSGNTGELFF.

The CDR3 nucleotides are TGTGCCAGCAGCTTAACGGCGACAGGGTCTGAGCAGTACTTC. It codes for CASSLTATGSEQYF. V is TRBV7-6 and J is TRBJ2-7; 7 bases are a match to TRBD1. The germline gives CDR1 SGHVS, CDR2 FNYEAQ. The CDR3 is made up of 14 amino acids. The trim removed 2 bases at V and 7 bases at J, leaving 8 bases unmatched.

The V gene is TRBV6-1, the J gene TRBJ2-5; D ambiguous. This CDR3 is 14 amino acids long. Germline CDR1 is MNHNS and CDR2 is SASEGT. With 4 bases removed from V and 1 base from J, the gap between germline ends came to 10 bases. The CDR3 DNA is TGTGCCAGCAGTGCTGCCAGGTTCCAAGAGACCCAGTACTTC. Translating it yields CASSAARFQETQYF.